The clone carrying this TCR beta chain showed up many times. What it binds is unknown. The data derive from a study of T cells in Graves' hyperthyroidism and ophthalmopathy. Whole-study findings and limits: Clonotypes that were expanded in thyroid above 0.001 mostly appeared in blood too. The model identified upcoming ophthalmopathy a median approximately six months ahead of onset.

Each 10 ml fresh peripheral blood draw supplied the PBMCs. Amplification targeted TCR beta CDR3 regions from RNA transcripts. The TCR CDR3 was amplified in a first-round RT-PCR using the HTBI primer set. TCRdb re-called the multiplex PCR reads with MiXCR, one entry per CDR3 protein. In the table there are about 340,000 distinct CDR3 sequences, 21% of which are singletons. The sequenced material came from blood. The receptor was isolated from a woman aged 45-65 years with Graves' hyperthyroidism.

The DNA for the CDR3 is TGTGCCAGCAGCTTGGACATGGGAGGGACCGCCTACGAGCAGTACTTC. Translated, it gives CASSLDMGGTAYEQYF. This chain joins TRBV7-9 and TRBJ2-7; 7 nucleotides align to TRBD2. V dropped 3 bases and J dropped 2; count of bases not matched to a gene: 10. The V gene's germline CDR1 is SEHNR and CDR2 FQNEAQ (reference sequence). There are 16 residues in the CDR3.